These T cell receptor beta chains were read from a single sample in a study of T cell repertoires in cytomegalovirus infection. TCRdb reanalysed the reads using MiXCR and keeps one entry per CDR3 protein. Here the sample spans about 480,000 distinct CDR3 sequences, about 33% being singletons. The antigens of these receptors remain unknown. The material was cultured PBMCs, obtained from culture after CMV antigen stimulation. All receptors derive from a human donor in good health (CMV status not recorded). Some clones in this sample may be carry-over from other donors' samples. CDR3s include the opening cysteine and the closing phenylalanine or tryptophan. The D gene is left open where the match is weak.

v_call: TRBV6-6; d_call: NA; j_call: TRBJ2-5; cdr3_aa: CASSYSGLYQETQYF
v_call: TRBV6-6; d_call: TRBD1; j_call: TRBJ1-1; cdr3_aa: CASSHGDRGDPEAFF
v_call: TRBV29-1; d_call: NA; j_call: TRBJ2-3; cdr3_aa: CSVQTQPSTDTQYF
v_call: TRBV20-1; d_call: NA; j_call: TRBJ1-5; cdr3_aa: CSARGAAESRNQPQHF
v_call: TRBV4-3; d_call: NA; j_call: TRBJ1-5; cdr3_aa: CASSQEPGFQPQHF
v_call: TRBV6-2/TRBV6-3; d_call: NA; j_call: TRBJ1-5; cdr3_aa: CASSLQRGTNQPQHF
v_call: TRBV6-5; d_call: TRBD1; j_call: TRBJ1-3; cdr3_aa: CASRQTGQGAGNTIYF
v_call: TRBV4-3; d_call: NA; j_call: TRBJ2-3; cdr3_aa: CASSQDSGADTQYF
v_call: TRBV7-4; d_call: TRBD2; j_call: TRBJ2-1; cdr3_aa: CASSLGGLKSDEQFF
v_call: TRBV11-1; d_call: TRBD2; j_call: TRBJ2-7; cdr3_aa: CASSLGSSGITEQYF
v_call: TRBV5-1; d_call: TRBD1; j_call: TRBJ1-1; cdr3_aa: CASSLVQGAVEAFF
v_call: TRBV5-6; d_call: NA; j_call: TRBJ1-1; cdr3_aa: CASSLAVITEAFF
v_call: TRBV7-7; d_call: TRBD2; j_call: TRBJ2-1; cdr3_aa: CASSLGGTSGSKQFF
v_call: TRBV10-3; d_call: NA; j_call: TRBJ1-1; cdr3_aa: CAISQFYDSTGAFF
v_call: TRBV10-3; d_call: NA; j_call: TRBJ1-3; cdr3_aa: CAISGPDTISGNTIYF
v_call: TRBV4-3; d_call: TRBD2; j_call: TRBJ2-1; cdr3_aa: CASSQAVLADSYNEQFF
v_call: TRBV19; d_call: NA; j_call: TRBJ1-6; cdr3_aa: CASRPQGQNSPLHF
v_call: TRBV6-2/TRBV6-3; d_call: NA; j_call: TRBJ1-1; cdr3_aa: CASRDPAEAFF
v_call: TRBV11-2; d_call: TRBD1; j_call: TRBJ2-5; cdr3_aa: CASSSHRGPRGETQYF
v_call: TRBV5-5; d_call: NA; j_call: TRBJ2-5; cdr3_aa: CASSFNSAGGVETQYF
v_call: TRBV12-3/TRBV12-4; d_call: TRBD2; j_call: TRBJ2-2; cdr3_aa: CASSFSSGSKSTGELFF
v_call: TRBV2; d_call: NA; j_call: TRBJ2-7; cdr3_aa: CASGQGEGEQYF
v_call: TRBV4-1; d_call: NA; j_call: TRBJ2-3; cdr3_aa: CASSQETGPTYTQYF
v_call: TRBV10-3; d_call: NA; j_call: TRBJ1-2; cdr3_aa: CAISGGATIGDGYTF
v_call: TRBV11-3; d_call: TRBD1; j_call: TRBJ2-1; cdr3_aa: CASSPSTGGYNEQFF
v_call: TRBV19; d_call: NA; j_call: TRBJ2-7; cdr3_aa: CASSLPWRRPYEQYF
v_call: TRBV30; d_call: NA; j_call: TRBJ2-2; cdr3_aa: CACWGSNTGELFF
v_call: TRBV19; d_call: NA; j_call: TRBJ2-3; cdr3_aa: CASKTGHGGDTQYF
v_call: TRBV12-3/TRBV12-4; d_call: TRBD2; j_call: TRBJ2-3; cdr3_aa: CASSHNNAAAGGFSDTQYF
v_call: TRBV7-2; d_call: TRBD2; j_call: TRBJ2-1; cdr3_aa: CASSTLAPSSYNEQFF
v_call: TRBV7-6; d_call: TRBD2; j_call: TRBJ2-3; cdr3_aa: CASSRGGGGDTQYF
v_call: TRBV7-6; d_call: NA; j_call: TRBJ2-1; cdr3_aa: CASSFSGSLEQFF
v_call: TRBV19; d_call: NA; j_call: TRBJ2-4; cdr3_aa: CASSLEAKNIQYF
v_call: TRBV7-2; d_call: NA; j_call: TRBJ2-1; cdr3_aa: CASSLDTDNEQFF
v_call: TRBV19; d_call: NA; j_call: TRBJ1-5; cdr3_aa: CASMGRRLDQPQHF
v_call: TRBV25-1; d_call: TRBD1; j_call: TRBJ2-1; cdr3_aa: CASSDLSGTGYGSEQFF
v_call: TRBV29-1; d_call: TRBD2; j_call: TRBJ2-1; cdr3_aa: CSGRGQGSGRVNEQFF
v_call: TRBV4-1; d_call: NA; j_call: TRBJ2-2; cdr3_aa: CASSQDQGRANTGELFF
v_call: TRBV6-1; d_call: NA; j_call: TRBJ2-1; cdr3_aa: CASSETGLNEQFF
v_call: TRBV12-3/TRBV12-4; d_call: TRBD2; j_call: TRBJ2-7; cdr3_aa: CASRSNSGSDEQYF
v_call: TRBV28; d_call: TRBD2; j_call: TRBJ2-1; cdr3_aa: CATTTSGRYNEQFF
v_call: TRBV7-8; d_call: TRBD1; j_call: TRBJ2-1; cdr3_aa: CASSLTRTGYDLYNEQFF
v_call: TRBV24-1; d_call: NA; j_call: TRBJ2-3; cdr3_aa: CATSGDLTDTQYF
v_call: TRBV7-6; d_call: TRBD2; j_call: TRBJ2-1; cdr3_aa: CASSLGGSPYNEQFF
v_call: TRBV13; d_call: NA; j_call: TRBJ1-2; cdr3_aa: CASSLQNYGYTF
v_call: TRBV19; d_call: TRBD2; j_call: TRBJ2-1; cdr3_aa: CASSISGRALGNEQFF
v_call: TRBV29-1; d_call: TRBD2; j_call: TRBJ2-4; cdr3_aa: CSVANLAGHSDQYF